These 9 T cell receptor beta chains were sequenced from one sample in a study of OX40 agonist ivuxolimab in advanced cancers. Produced via immunoSEQ multiplex PCR; TCRdb's table is partial and in-frame only. This sample has 51,000 or so clones, with approximately 91% found just once. This sample comprised CD4+ or CD8+ T cells sorted from blood, obtained in a trial of the OX40 agonist ivuxolimab. The receptors were sampled from an adult with an advanced solid tumor such as melanoma, head and neck, liver or kidney cancer.

The chain carries TRBV4-1 and TRBJ1-1; D uncertain. Trimming shortened V by 0 bases and J by 2 bases, and 10 bases separated the two germline ends. The CDR3 runs 15 residues. The V gene's germline CDR1 is MGHRA and CDR2 YSYEKL. The CDR3 nucleotides are TGCGCCAGCAGCCAAGATAAAACCTTCAACACTGAAGCTTTCTTT. Its translation: CASSQDKTFNTEAFF.

The genes are TRBV27 and TRBJ2-2; no definite D call. Trimming took off 5 bases at V and 1 base at J, with 8 bases between the two ends. Germline V gives CDR1 MNHEY, CDR2 SMNVEV (reference sequence). The CDR3 loop spans 14 amino acids. CDR3 protein: CASSRQENTGELFF. The CDR3 bases are TGTGCCAGCAGTCGTCAGGAGAACACCGGGGAGCTGTTTTTT.

The rearrangement links TRBV5-1 to TRBJ2-2; no firm D call. V was pared by 0 bases and J by 6 bases, with 12 bases between. The CDR3 sequence is 15 residues long. Germline CDR1 and CDR2: SGHRS and YFSETQ. CDR3 bases: TGCGCCAGCAGCTTGGAAGGCAACTTTGCCGGGGAGCTGTTTTTT. Its translation: CASSLEGNFAGELFF.

CDR3 bases: TGTGCCAGCCTCCAAGGGGCGGCCACAGATACGCAGTATTTT. It is translated as CASLQGAATDTQYF. V usage is TRBV5-6 and J usage is TRBJ2-3; perhaps TRBD1 as D (5 bases). The CDR3 is made up of 14 amino acids. Germline-derived CDR1 and CDR2 are SGHDT and YYEEEE. The V end lost 7 bases, the J end lost 2 bases, and 14 bases lay between the germline ends.

The V call is TRBV30, the J call TRBJ2-3, with TRBD2 identical over 12 bases. This CDR3 is 14 amino acids long. Germline lookup yields CDR1 GTSNPN and CDR2 SVGIG (reference sequence). Losses at the gene ends were 1 base for V and 4 bases for J; bases not matched to a gene: 0. The CDR3 protein is CAWSGLAGADTQYF. CDR3 nucleotides: TGTGCCTGGAGTGGACTAGCGGGGGCAGATACGCAGTATTTT.

The gene calls are TRBV4-1 and TRBJ2-7; tentative D call: TRBD2 (6 bases). Germline V gene data show CDR1 as MGHRA and CDR2 as YSYEKL. Trimming cost V 0 bases and J 6 bases, with 9 bases left between them. There are 13 residues in the CDR3. This CDR3 reads CASSQESGFEQYF. The CDR3 nucleotides read TGCGCCAGCAGCCAAGAAAGCGGGTTCGAGCAGTACTTC.

The CDR3 sequence is CASTPGQGIGELFF. The CDR3 DNA reads TGTGCCAGTACCCCCGGGCAGGGCATCGGGGAGCTGTTTTTT. The rearrangement links TRBV19 to TRBJ2-2; tentatively, D is TRBD1 (5 bases). V lost 7 bases, J lost 7 bases, and 16 bases lay in between. This CDR3 comprises 14 residues. Germline CDR1 is LNHDA and CDR2 is SQIVND (reference sequence).

V is TRBV19 and J is TRBJ1-1; 7 positions match TRBD1. The CDR3 length is 14 residues. The ends lost 9 bases at V and 2 bases at J; junction bases unmatched: 9. Per the germline V gene, CDR1 is LNHDA and CDR2 is SQIVND (reference sequence). CDR3 bases: TGTGCCAGCTCGGGACAGCCTATTAACACTGAAGCTTTCTTT. This encodes CASSGQPINTEAFF. The full variable domain, in which reference TRBV19 and TRBJ1-1 provide the parts outside the CDR3, is DGGITQSPKYLFRKEGQNVTLSCEQNLNHDAMYWYRQDPGQGLRLIYYSQIVNDFQKGDIAEGYSVSREKKESFPLTVTSAQKNPTAFYLCASSGQPINTEAFFGQGTRLTVV.

The CDR3 region has the DNA TGTGCCAGCAGCCAAGATCACCGAGGGGGGAACACTGAAGCTTTCTTT. Translated, it gives CASSQDHRGGNTEAFF. J is TRBJ1-1 and V is TRBV4-2; TRBD1 is a possible D gene (6 bases). CDR3 length: 16 residues. Germline V gene data show CDR1 as LGHNA and CDR2 as YNFKEQ. The V and J ends lost 0 bases and 1 base respectively, with 12 bases between them.